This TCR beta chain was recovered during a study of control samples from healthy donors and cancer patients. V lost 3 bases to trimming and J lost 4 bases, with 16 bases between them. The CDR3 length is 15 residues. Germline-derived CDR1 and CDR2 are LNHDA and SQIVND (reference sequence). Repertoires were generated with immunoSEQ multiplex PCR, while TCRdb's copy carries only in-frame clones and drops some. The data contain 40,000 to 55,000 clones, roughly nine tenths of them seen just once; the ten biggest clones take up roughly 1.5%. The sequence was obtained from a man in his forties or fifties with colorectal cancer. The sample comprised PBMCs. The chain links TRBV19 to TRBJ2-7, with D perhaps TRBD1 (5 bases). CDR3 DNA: TGTGCCAGTAGTATCCCGCGGCAGGGAAGATACGAGCAGTACTTC. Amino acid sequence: CASSIPRQGRYEQYF. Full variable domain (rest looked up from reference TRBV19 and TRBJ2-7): DGGITQSPKYLFRKEGQNVTLSCEQNLNHDAMYWYRQDPGQGLRLIYYSQIVNDFQKGDIAEGYSVSREKKESFPLTVTSAQKNPTAFYLCASSIPRQGRYEQYFGPGTRLTVT.